This T cell receptor beta chain was recorded in a study of cytomegalovirus exposure and HLA in healthy donors. The PCR employed 60 Vbeta primers together with 13 Jbeta primers. Sequencing was performed with immunoSEQ multiplex PCR; in TCRdb, only in-frame clones are kept and a portion is missing. The repertoire includes roughly 150,000 clones, 82% of them detected once, and about 3.4% sits in the top ten. This CDR3 comprises 17 residues. CDR1 and CDR2 (germline): SGHRS, YFSETQ. Sequencing input: PBMCs. This clonotype was sampled from a male donor in good health and CMV-seronegative. The chain employs TRBV5-1 and TRBJ2-5; a possible D gene is TRBD2 (7 bases). The tail of the sequence fits TRBJ2-7 better, so the J call may be wrong. CDR3 DNA: TGCGCCAGCAGTTGGGGGCTAGCGGATGGCTCACCCTACGAGCAGTACTTC. Its protein product is CASSWGLADGSPYEQYF.